Listed here are 8 T cell receptor beta chains from one sample, sequenced in a study of blood T cell repertoires in COVID-19. Profiling relied on immunoSEQ multiplex PCR, and the TCRdb table lists in-frame clones only, not all of them. Of fewer than 350,000 clones in the sample, approximately 88% were seen once. Sequencing input: PBMCs or T cells enriched from blood (not recorded which). These receptor sequences come from a man between 60 and 75 years old who had recovered from COVID-19.

The gene calls are TRBV5-4 and TRBJ2-1; 7 bases line up with TRBD1. The length of the CDR3 is 15 residues. The J segment lost 3 bases and the V segment lost 3 bases, leaving 6 bases of the junction unmatched. The V gene's germline CDR1 is SGHNT and CDR2 YYREEE (reference sequence). CDR3 coding DNA: TGTGCCAGCAGCTACGGACAGGAGAGCTACAATGAGCAGTTCTTC. Its protein is CASSYGQESYNEQFF.

The gene calls are TRBV7-3 and TRBJ2-5; 10 bases map to TRBD2. The V gene end was trimmed by 5 bases and the J gene end by 5 bases; junction bases not matched to a gene: 2. CDR3 length equals 13 residues. Looked up from germline, CDR1 is SGHTA and CDR2 is FQGTGA. CDR3 nucleotides: TGTGCCAGCAGCGTTAGCGGGAGGGAGACCCAGTACTTC. Translated, it gives CASSVSGRETQYF. The entire variable domain, with the rest obtained from reference TRBV7-3 and TRBJ2-5, is as follows: GAGVSQTPSNKVTEKGKYVELRCDPISGHTALYWYRQSLGQGPEFLIYFQGTGAADDSGLPNDRFFAVRPEGSVSTLKIQRTERGDSAVYLCASSVSGRETQYFGPGTRLLVL.

The CDR3 sequence is CASSRFTRGLADEQYF. The CDR3 DNA sequence: TGTGCCAGCTCACGTTTCACCCGGGGACTAGCAGACGAGCAGTACTTC. The V gene is TRBV18, the J gene TRBJ2-7; 9 bases are shared with TRBD2. From germline, CDR1 is KGHSH and CDR2 LQKENI. V lost 4 bases, J lost 5 bases, and 12 bases stayed unmatched. The CDR3 contains 16 residues.

The CDR3 reads CASSPRTGASTDTQYF. CDR3 coding DNA: TGTGCCAGCTCACCAAGGACAGGCGCTAGCACAGATACGCAGTATTTT. The chain is built from TRBV18 and TRBJ2-3, with TRBD1 matching over 7 bases. The germline CDR1 and CDR2 sequences are KGHSH and LQKENI. The CDR3 length is 16 residues. With 2 bases clipped from V and 0 bases from J, the junction kept 5 bases outside the gene matches.

The gene calls are TRBV7-3 and TRBJ2-1; TRBD2 agrees at 7 bases. Germline CDR1 SGHTA, CDR2 FQGTGA. This CDR3 spans 17 amino acids. The trim removed 1 base at V and 2 bases at J, leaving 8 bases unmatched. CDR3 nucleotide sequence: TGTGCCAGCAGCTTAAGGGGTTCTAGCGGTACCTACAATGAGCAGTTCTTC. This sequence encodes CASSLRGSSGTYNEQFF. The whole variable domain, remainder taken from reference TRBV7-3 and TRBJ2-1, is GAGVSQTPSNKVTEKGKYVELRCDPISGHTALYWYRQSLGQGPEFLIYFQGTGAADDSGLPNDRFFAVRPEGSVSTLKIQRTERGDSAVYLCASSLRGSSGTYNEQFFGPGTRLTVL.

The CDR3 sequence is CASSLAGLAGEEDTQYF. CDR3 nucleotide sequence: TGTGCCAGCAGCTTAGCTGGACTAGCGGGAGAGGAAGATACGCAGTATTTT. The chain joins TRBV7-8 to TRBJ2-3; 13 bases match TRBD2. Germline V lookup: CDR1 SGHVS, CDR2 FQNEAQ. The ends lost 0 bases at V and 5 bases at J; junction bases unmatched: 5. The CDR3 totals 17 residues.

Points on this clone: This sample includes further DNA sequences coding for the same CDR3. The J gene is TRBJ1-1, the V gene TRBV19, with D perhaps TRBD1 (6 bases). V was shortened by 6 bases and J by 0 bases, with 8 bases between the two germline ends. This CDR3 contains 13 residues. The germline gives CDR1 LNHDA, CDR2 SQIVND (reference sequence). The CDR3 here is CASRDRLNTEAFF. The DNA of the CDR3 is TGTGCCAGTAGAGACAGGTTGAACACTGAAGCTTTCTTT.

V gene TRBV9 combines with J gene TRBJ2-7, with 10 bases fitting TRBD2. CDR1 SGDLS and CDR2 YYNGEE come from the germline V gene. This CDR3 is 15 amino acids long. The trim removed 8 bases at V and 2 bases at J, leaving 10 bases unmatched. CDR3 sequence (DNA): TGTGCCAGTGGTAGGGGGACTAGCGTCACCTACGAGCAGTACTTC. Translated: CASGRGTSVTYEQYF. Based on the CDR3 plus reference TRBV9 and TRBJ2-7, the full variable domain is DSGVTQTPKHLITATGQRVTLRCSPRSGDLSVYWYQQSLDQGLQFLIQYYNGEERAKGNILERFSAQQFPDLHSELNLSSLELGDSALYFCASGRGTSVTYEQYFGPGTRLTVT.